This T cell receptor (beta chain) stems from a study of blood T cells in healthy people across ages. Combining a sample-barcoded 5' primer with a J-beta primer mix, a second PCR ran for roughly 7 to 12 cycles. TCRdb passed the 5' RACE reads through MiXCR, listing each CDR3 protein once. The table has over a million distinct CDR3 sequences, roughly two fifths seen once. V gave up 3 bases and J gave up 0 bases, with 10 bases separating them. The CDR3 length is 14 residues. Germline V gene lookup returns CDR1 SQVTM and CDR2 ANQGSEA. The gene calls are TRBV29-1 and TRBJ2-3, with D unclear. The source of this sequence is a woman between 18 and 29 years old in good health. Specimen: blood. CDR3 loop: CSVEVRRSTDTQYF. The CDR3, as DNA: TGCAGCGTTGAGGTACGGCGTAGCACAGATACGCAGTATTTT.